This T cell receptor beta chain derives from a study of cytomegalovirus exposure and HLA in healthy donors (TCRdb year 2017). Regarding the complete study: In an earlier analysis of under 600 of the donors, approximately 300 Gb of sequence data and about 110 million unique TCR beta sequences from about 190 million T cells were reported. The T cell repertoires of under 700 subjects were profiled by immunosequencing and related to cytomegalovirus serostatus. Of the 300 to 450 genotyped donors, 65% to 90% were placed in the genetic ancestry cluster associated with self-reported Caucasian donors. The study aimed to test whether signatures of past pathogen exposure could be identified by cataloging public T cell receptors. Alongside the repertoire data, information on donor age, sex, ethnicity and CMV serostatus was compiled. An early release covering roughly 600 HLA-typed donors comprised roughly 300 gigabases of sequencing data and tens of millions of unique TCR sequences. Among 300 to 500 genotyped donors of the cohort, an average of approximately 240,000 unique TCR beta nucleotide sequences was sequenced per donor, of which roughly 18% were non-productive. In the later analysis, no new phenotypic data were used to find candidate immune exposures; instead, reliance was placed on TCR beta sequences and their occurrence across donors. To predict cytomegalovirus infection status, the study combined high-throughput TCR immunosequencing, statistical association of individual TCRs with disease status, and machine learning. A later analysis re-analyzed previously published TCR beta repertoires from 550 to 700 donors and added high-resolution HLA genotyping to study TCR occurrence patterns. A later genetic analysis took genome-wide SNP genotypes for about 55% of the 666 donors and used that subset as a discovery cohort. All discovery cohort repertoires had been generated using a single sequencing platform. Four to six DR-DQ haplotypes were handled as single units for association and clustering, since linkage in the cohort was strong. In addition to the first cohort of 666 subjects, a separate validation cohort of approximately 130 different subjects was used. An earlier analysis of fewer than 700 of the donors applied high-throughput TCR beta sequencing to assess whether each TCR beta V gene segment acted as functional or pseudogenic. HLA typing covered class I and class II loci at four-digit resolution. The number of typed donors differed by locus: roughly 629-630 for A, B, C, DRB1 and DQB1; roughly 510 for DQA1; 606 for DPA1; and some 470 for DPB1.

Points the paper makes about the study in general: A group of highly shared sequence variants was considered likely to be a technical artifact of the sequencing pipeline. Assigning TCR associations to individual alleles was difficult when HLA alleles, especially DR and DQ, strongly co-occurred. Sequencing depth was assumed to be roughly uniform across donors in the presence/absence analyses, though that assumption may not hold. The classifier was reported to diagnose cytomegalovirus status with high specificity and sensitivity in both the original and validation cohorts. In vitro tests confirmed that a few of the cytomegalovirus-associated TCR beta chains recognize cytomegalovirus antigens. Because HLA typing was missing for some donors at each locus, association tests included only the typed subset. A further reported finding was that TCR beta sequences accurately predicted the HLA-A and HLA-B alleles for most subjects in the first cohort. Most TCR sequences were seen in very few donors, while some public TCRs were found in many individuals. According to the authors, the approach could potentially be generalized to other disease states and immunological phenotypes. Compared with equally common non-associated chains, HLA-associated TCR beta chains in a later analysis were more clonally expanded and had lower generation probabilities. Most CMV-associated TCR beta chains appeared to be HLA-restricted in a later analysis, and the HLA associations seemed to be driven largely by CMV exposure. A later genetic analysis reported fewer N-insertions in productive TCRs among donors in an Asian-associated ancestry cluster than the roughly 640-donor mean. A later analysis found that TCR association rates varied across HLA loci, with DRB1 alleles showing the most associated TCRs and HLA-C alleles the fewest. Correlated functional status among segregating V segments might reflect linkage disequilibrium, but an unknown experimental factor could not be ruled out. Specific HLA alleles were associated with 16,951 TCR beta sequences at a false discovery rate of 0.05 in a later analysis. The cohort was sequenced for TCR beta chains only, and without alpha or paired-chain data the features that could be detected were limited. Because counts were too low, 15 to 20 rarely observed V segments, including chromosome 9 orphons, were excluded from the earlier analysis of around 640 of the donors. A later genetic analysis associated a missense DCLRE1C variant with V-gene and J-gene trimming of TCR beta chains, and an independent cohort replicated the association. CMV serostatus was the only immune exposure information available for the cohort. A later analysis reported that several top co-occurrence clusters appeared linked to parvovirus B19, influenza, CMV and Epstein-Barr virus. Broadly in line with IMGT annotations, most TCR beta V segments showed up in productive rearrangements about 87% or about 30% of the time in an earlier analysis of 587 of the donors. Because the 87-base-pair reads could not distinguish some IMGT-functional V segments, including TRBV6-2 and TRBV6-3, those segments were excluded. The study gave a list of about 150 TCR beta chains associated with cytomegalovirus.

The CDR1 and CDR2 encoded by the germline V gene (reference sequence) are MNHNY and SVGAGI. A distance of 10 bases separates the germline ends of V and J, which lose 0 bases and 5 bases respectively. Measured from the cysteine to the phenylalanine, the CDR3 is 14 residues long. Only CDR3 DNA is held: 42 bases, read in frame from base 1. Concerning this clone itself: This receptor's antigen is unknown.

The cohort was made up of roughly 670 healthy bone marrow donors. At the time of sampling, every cohort member was nominally healthy, though immune exposures that went unrecorded were likely present. The donor tested CMV seronegative and was one of the 352 seronegative cohort members. A peripheral blood sample was collected from each donor, and TCR beta sequencing was performed on peripheral blood mononuclear cells. The Qiagen DNeasy Blood Extraction Kit was used to extract genomic DNA from the blood cell samples. Library method: the immunoSEQ multiplex PCR assay. A mixture of 60 forward primers for TCR Vbeta segments and 13 reverse primers for TCR Jbeta segments was used in the multiplex PCR. Amplification of the CDR3 region of rearranged TCR beta genes was performed with a multiplex PCR assay on genomic DNA. On the Illumina HiSeq System, the amplified TCR beta libraries were sequenced as 87-base-pair reads. Under the source paper's analysis protocol: A later analysis counted some 74 million unique TCR beta chains across the roughly 700 repertoires, and roughly 9.9 million of these chains were shared by at least two donors. To remove PCR and sequencing errors, raw reads were error-corrected and collapsed into unique sequences using a nearest-neighbor algorithm that merged closely related sequences. V, D and J gene segments were assigned by aligning CDR3 sequences to IMGT reference sequences. For a sequence to be retained, a match of at least six nucleotides to both a V gene segment and a J gene segment was required. A rearrangement counted as productive if the CDR3 had no stop codons and remained in frame with V and J, and every other rearrangement counted as non-productive. CDR3 was defined according to IMGT convention as the region running from the second conserved V-encoded cysteine to the conserved J-encoded phenylalanine. In an earlier analysis of more than 550 of the donors, sequences lacking an unambiguous match to a single V gene segment were excluded. In an earlier analysis of some 590 of the donors, a V segment was called functional when productive rearrangements were above 56.7%, and segregating when the standard deviation between donors exceeded 5%. A statistical classification framework was built to diagnose cytomegalovirus status from the catalog of TCR beta chain sequences. In a later analysis, TCR nucleotide sequences were compared against IMGT/GENE-DB human TR gene sequences so that V and J genes could be assigned. The TCRdist pipeline was used in a later analysis to assign CDR3 sequences and most-parsimonious VDJ recombination scenarios. In a later analysis, each TCR beta chain was defined by its CDR3 amino acid sequence together with its V-gene family, and reads without a unique V-gene family were excluded. To address suspected cross-contamination and a sequencing artifact, a later analysis removed roughly 580 highly shared, low-generation-probability nucleotide sequences. In a later analysis, a clonal expansion index was calculated for each public chain from normalized within-repertoire ranks of inferred template counts. In a later analysis, generation probabilities were computed with a VDJ recombination model fitted to out-of-frame rearrangements, and the resulting probabilities were checked against IGoR. In a later analysis, hypergeometric tests were used to score TCR-TCR, TCR-HLA and TCR-CMV co-occurrence, with a repertoire-size bias correction applied to TCR pairs. False discovery rates were estimated in a later analysis by permuting HLA or CMV assignments 20 times. In a later analysis, co-occurring TCRs were grouped with DBSCAN, and TCRdist sequence similarity was added when clustering was performed within HLA-allele-positive subsets. Co-occurrence clustering excluded repertoires with fewer than 30,000 or more than 120,000 public chains, plus five with anomalous nucleotide sharing. TCRdb took this table from immuneACCESS and kept in-frame rearrangements with V and J called. Such tables lack part of the clones; where checked against another copy, unresolved V genes explain under half of the gap, and the rest is unexplained. V and J calls and clone size come straight from that table; D and trimming were deduced from the DNA. The sample table holds some 130,000 clones. 2% of the sample is in the top ten clones.

This sequence was found in a woman aged 60-75 years in good health and CMV-seronegative. The receptor chain draws on TRBV6-6 and TRBJ2-5; TRBD2 could be the D gene, as 6 bases match. Sequencing was done on a sample of PBMCs. Here the CDR3 is given as CASSYSEGPETQYF. The DNA sequence reads TGTGCCAGCAGTTACTCGGAGGGTCCTGAGACCCAGTACTTC.